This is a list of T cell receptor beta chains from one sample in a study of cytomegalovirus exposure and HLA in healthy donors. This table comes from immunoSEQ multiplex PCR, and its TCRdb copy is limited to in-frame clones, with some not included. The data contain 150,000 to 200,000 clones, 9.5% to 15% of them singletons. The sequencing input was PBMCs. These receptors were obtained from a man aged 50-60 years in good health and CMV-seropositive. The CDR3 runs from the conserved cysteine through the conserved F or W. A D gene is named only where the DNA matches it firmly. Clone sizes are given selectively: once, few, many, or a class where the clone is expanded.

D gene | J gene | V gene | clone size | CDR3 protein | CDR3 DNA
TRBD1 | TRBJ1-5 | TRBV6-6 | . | CASSISGGFQPQHF | TGTGCCAGCAGCATCTCAGGGGGGTTTCAGCCCCAGCATTTT
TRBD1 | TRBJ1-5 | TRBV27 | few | CASSFSGGRSNQPQHF | TGTGCCAGCAGTTTTTCAGGGGGCAGGAGCAATCAGCCCCAGCATTTT
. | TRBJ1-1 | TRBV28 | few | CASSLGAMNTEAFF | TGTGCCAGCAGTTTGGGGGCTATGAACACTGAAGCTTTCTTT
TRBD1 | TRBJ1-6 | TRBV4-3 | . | CASSQRSFRGLGNSPLHF | TGCGCCAGCAGCCAGCGGTCGTTCAGGGGGCTAGGTAATTCACCCCTCCACTTT
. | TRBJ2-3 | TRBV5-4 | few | CASSHRRDSVGTQYF | TGTGCCAGCAGCCATCGAAGGGACTCCGTTGGGACGCAGTATTTT
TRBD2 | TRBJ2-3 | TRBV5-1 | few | CASSFGTNTDTQYF | TGCGCCAGCAGCTTCGGGACTAACACAGATACGCAGTATTTT
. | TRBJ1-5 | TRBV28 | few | CASSFPGDQPQHF | TGTGCCAGCAGTTTCCCAGGGGATCAGCCCCAGCATTTT
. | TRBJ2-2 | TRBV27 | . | CASSPARGLRTGELFF | TGTGCCAGCAGCCCCGCAAGGGGTCTCCGGACCGGGGAGCTGTTTTTT
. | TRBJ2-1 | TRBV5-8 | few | CASGYSEQFF | TGTGCCAGCGGTTACTCTGAGCAGTTCTTC
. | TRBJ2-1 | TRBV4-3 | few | CASSQSSGAGLRDNEQFF | TGCGCCAGCAGCCAATCCTCGGGTGCGGGTCTAAGAGACAATGAGCAGTTCTTC
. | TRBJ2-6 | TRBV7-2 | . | CASRRFGSGASGANVLTF | TGTGCCAGCAGAAGATTCGGGTCTGGGGCCTCTGGGGCCAACGTCCTGACTTTC
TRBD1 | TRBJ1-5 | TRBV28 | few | CASSLFPGQGNKPQHF | TGTGCCAGCAGTTTATTCCCGGGACAGGGGAACAAGCCCCAGCATTTT
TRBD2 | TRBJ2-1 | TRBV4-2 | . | CASSHPDAGGAPYNEQFF | TGTGCCAGCAGCCATCCGGACGCGGGGGGGGCCCCGTACAATGAGCAGTTCTTC
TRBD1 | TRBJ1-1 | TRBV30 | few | CAWNPGQKNTEAFF | TGTGCCTGGAACCCGGGACAGAAGAACACTGAAGCTTTCTTT
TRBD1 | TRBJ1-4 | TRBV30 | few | CAWSSGQGAGEKLFF | TGTGCCTGGAGTTCGGGACAGGGGGCAGGGGAAAAACTGTTTTTT
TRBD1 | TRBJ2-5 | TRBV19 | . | CASSIAGQGQETQYF | TGTGCCAGTAGTATAGCCGGACAGGGCCAAGAGACCCAGTACTTC
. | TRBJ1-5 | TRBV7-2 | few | CASSPRASSGQPQHF | TGTGCCAGCAGCCCACGGGCCTCCTCGGGGCAGCCCCAGCATTTT
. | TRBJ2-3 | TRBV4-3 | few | CASSLTGESTDTQYF | TGCGCCAGCAGCCTAACGGGGGAAAGCACAGATACGCAGTATTTT
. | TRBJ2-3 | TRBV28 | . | CASSLSRVDTQYF | TGTGCCAGCAGTTTGTCCAGGGTCGATACGCAGTATTTT
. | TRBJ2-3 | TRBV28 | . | CASSSAGARADTQYF | TGTGCCAGCAGCTCCGCGGGGGCCCGGGCAGATACGCAGTATTTT
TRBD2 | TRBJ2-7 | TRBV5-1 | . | CASSLGTRGTYEQYF | TGCGCCAGCAGCTTGGGGACTAGAGGAACCTACGAGCAGTACTTC
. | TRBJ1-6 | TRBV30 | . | CAWSVWSPSKDNSPLHF | TGTGCCTGGAGTGTTTGGAGTCCCTCAAAGGATAATTCACCCCTCCACTTT
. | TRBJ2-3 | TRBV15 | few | CATSREGAGSTDTQYF | TGTGCCACCAGCAGGGAAGGGGCCGGGTCTACAGATACGCAGTATTTT
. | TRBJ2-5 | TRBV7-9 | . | CASSQGQQRIETQYF | TGTGCCAGCAGCCAGGGGCAGCAAAGAATCGAGACCCAGTACTTC
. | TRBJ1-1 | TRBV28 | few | CASNQSGTGGPEAFF | TGTGCCAGCAACCAAAGCGGGACGGGAGGCCCTGAAGCTTTCTTT
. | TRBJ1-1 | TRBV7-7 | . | CASSLQANTEAFF | TGTGCCAGCAGCTTACAGGCGAACACTGAAGCTTTCTTT
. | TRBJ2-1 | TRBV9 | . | CASSVVLASTNEQFF | TGTGCCAGCAGCGTAGTGTTAGCCTCCACCAATGAGCAGTTCTTC
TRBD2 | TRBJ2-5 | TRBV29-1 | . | CSVRGGAAETQYF | TGCAGCGTCCGGGGAGGGGCGGCGGAGACCCAGTACTTC
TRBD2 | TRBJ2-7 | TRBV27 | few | CASSLSPGTSGGVYEQYF | TGTGCCAGCAGTTTATCCCCTGGGACTAGCGGGGGGGTTTACGAGCAGTACTTC
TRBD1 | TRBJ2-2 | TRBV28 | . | CASSKTGGGTGELFF | TGTGCCAGCAGTAAGACAGGGGGCGGCACCGGGGAGCTGTTTTTT
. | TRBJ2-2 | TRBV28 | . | CASSLGGNTGELFF | TGTGCCAGCAGTTTGGGAGGGAACACCGGGGAGCTGTTTTTT
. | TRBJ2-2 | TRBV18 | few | CASSPGLRPTGELFF | TGTGCCAGCTCACCGGGCCTTCGTCCCACCGGGGAGCTGTTTTTT
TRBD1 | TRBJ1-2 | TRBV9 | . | CASSVTGTGDYGYTF | TGTGCCAGCAGCGTCACCGGGACAGGGGACTATGGCTACACCTTC